A selection of T cell receptor beta chains follows, all from one sample in a study of T cell repertoires in cytomegalovirus infection. TCRdb reprocessed the reads via MiXCR and lists one record per CDR3 protein. The repertoire holds 290,000 or so distinct CDR3 sequences, with about 9.1% as singletons. The sample consisted of PBMCs. These receptors came from a human donor in good health (CMV status not recorded). Some clones in this sample may be carry-over from other donors' samples. The CDR3 runs from the conserved cysteine through the conserved F or W. The order of the fields is clone size, V gene, J gene, D gene, CDR3 protein, CDR3 DNA. D genes are given only for firm matches. Size tells how often a clone was seen (once, few, many) or the class of an expanded clone, and some rows leave it out.

many	TRBV9	TRBJ2-3	TRBD2	CASSLSGATDTQYF	TGTGCCAGCAGTCTCAGCGGGGCCACAGATACGCAGTATTTT
many	TRBV7-6	TRBJ2-3	TRBD1	CASSSRTGESTDTQYF	TGTGCCAGCAGCTCTCGGACAGGAGAAAGCACAGATACGCAGTATTTT
many	TRBV19	TRBJ1-1	.	CASREGTAVTEAFF	TGTGCCAGTAGGGAAGGGACGGCTGTCACTGAAGCTTTCTTT
few	TRBV2	TRBJ2-7	TRBD1	CASRLSGTGADEQYF	TGTGCCAGCAGATTGTCCGGGACAGGGGCTGACGAGCAGTACTTC
many	TRBV20-1	TRBJ1-2	.	CSARVPGAPYGYTF	TGCAGTGCTAGAGTCCCGGGGGCCCCCTATGGCTACACCTTC
many	TRBV15	TRBJ1-2	.	CATSSLTRDRGYTF	TGTGCCACCAGCAGTCTGACCCGGGACCGGGGCTACACCTTC
many	TRBV11-2	TRBJ2-3	TRBD2	CASSLWTGGPGDTQYF	TGTGCCAGCAGCTTATGGACGGGGGGGCCAGGAGATACGCAGTATTTT
many	TRBV19	TRBJ1-5	.	CASRLRSRQDNQPQHF	TGTGCCAGTAGACTTCGTTCGAGACAGGACAATCAGCCCCAGCATTTT
few	TRBV5-5	TRBJ2-7	.	CASSAAGYEQYF	TGTGCCAGCAGCGCCGCGGGATACGAGCAGTACTTC
few	TRBV29-1	TRBJ2-2	TRBD1	CSVGQGYYGELFF	TGCAGCGTTGGACAGGGTTATTACGGGGAGCTGTTTTTT
many	TRBV5-1	TRBJ1-1	.	CASSPRTDGLNTEAFF	TGCGCCAGCAGCCCCCGGACAGACGGACTAAACACTGAAGCTTTCTTT
few	TRBV7-9	TRBJ1-2	TRBD1	CASSERTGSGGYTF	TGTGCCAGCAGCGAACGGACAGGGTCGGGTGGCTACACCTTC
few	TRBV20-1	TRBJ1-1	.	CSASDSPSEAFF	TGCAGTGCTTCGGACAGCCCTTCTGAAGCTTTCTTT
.	TRBV24-1	TRBJ2-1	.	CATSDFRHEQFF	TGTGCCACCAGTGATTTTAGGCATGAGCAGTTCTTC